One and the same sample provided the 32 T cell receptor beta chains below, sequenced in a study of shared clonotypes between healthy human individuals. The assay was immunoSEQ multiplex PCR, and TCRdb's table has in-frame clones only and misses some. The sample consists of around 510,000 clones, around 95% of them appearing once. Sample: naive CD4+ T cells sorted from blood. Noted subset: CD45RA+ positively selected. These receptors originate from a woman in her thirties in good health.

The rearrangement links TRBV14 to TRBJ2-4; D ambiguous. The ends were cut back, 1 base at V and 10 bases at J, with 14 bases in the middle. Looked up from germline, CDR1 is SGHDN and CDR2 is FVKESK. This CDR3 region has 14 residues. The CDR3 DNA is TGTGCCAGCAGCCAAGTTCCAGGTCTAAGTATTCAGTACTTC. Protein sequence: CASSQVPGLSIQYF. The full variable domain, completed using reference TRBV14 and TRBJ2-4, is EAGVTQFPSHSVIEKGQTVTLRCDPISGHDNLYWYRRVMGKEIKFLLHFVKESKQDESGMPNNRFLAERTGGTYSTLKVQPAELEDSGVYFCASSQVPGLSIQYFGAGTRLSVL.

The rearrangement joins TRBV6-5 to TRBJ2-1, with TRBD2 identical over 9 bases. J lost 8 bases, V lost 6 bases, and 11 bases had no gene match. The CDR3 extends over 15 amino acids. From germline, CDR1 is MNHEY and CDR2 SVGAGI. The CDR3 DNA follows: TGTGCCAGCAGCACGGTTCCGGGACTAGCACATGAGCAGTTCTTC. This gives the protein CASSTVPGLAHEQFF.

The chain joins TRBV28 to TRBJ2-1; 12 nucleotides align to TRBD2. Germline V CDR1 and CDR2: MDHEN, SYDVKM. V dropped 8 bases and J dropped 0; count of bases not matched to a gene: 2. This CDR3 region has 15 residues. The CDR3 nucleotides read TGTGCCAGCGGGACTAGCGGGCTCTCCTACAATGAGCAGTTCTTC. Amino acid sequence: CASGTSGLSYNEQFF.

This CDR3 reads CASSLVGGYGYTF. The CDR3 DNA follows: TGTGCCAGCAGCTTGGTAGGTGGCTATGGCTACACCTTC. The V and J genes are TRBV5-4 and TRBJ1-2; D gene unclear. Between the trimmed V and J ends, which lost 0 bases and 4 bases, there was a span of 7 bases. This CDR3 has 13 amino acids. Germline V gives CDR1 SGHNT, CDR2 YYREEE (reference sequence). The full variable domain, its missing parts supplied by reference TRBV5-4 and TRBJ1-2, is ETGVTQSPTHLIKTRGQQVTLRCSSQSGHNTVSWYQQALGQGPQFIFQYYREEENGRGNFPPRFSGLQFPNYSSELNVNALELDDSALYLCASSLVGGYGYTFGSGTRLTVV.

In its sample, this clone was seen once. The CDR3 region is CASSLSSLRHEQYF. Written as DNA, the CDR3 is TGTGCCAGCAGTCTCTCCAGCCTTAGGCACGAGCAGTACTTC. The chain recombines TRBV28 with TRBJ2-7; no definite D call. V lost 5 bases and J lost 5, with 16 bases in between. From germline, CDR1 is MDHEN and CDR2 SYDVKM. The CDR3 runs to 14 residues.

The chain is built from TRBV28 and TRBJ2-7; 7 bases are a match to TRBD2. Germline CDR1 and CDR2: MDHEN and SYDVKM. With V trimmed by 6 bases and J by 0 bases, 2 bases remained unmatched. The CDR3 has 13 residues. This chain's CDR3 is CASRRGGSYEQYF. CDR3 in DNA: TGTGCCAGCAGACGCGGGGGCTCCTACGAGCAGTACTTC.

The CDR3 DNA reads TGTGCCAGCGGACTCCTCCCCAGGTCTAGCGGGAGTACCTACGAGCAGTACTTC. The encoded protein is CASGLLPRSSGSTYEQYF. This sequence joins TRBV2 and TRBJ2-7; TRBD2 matches 10 bases. V shed 8 bases, J shed 2 bases, and the junction held 18 bases outside the gene matches. This CDR3 comprises 18 residues. Germline V gene lookup returns CDR1 SNHLY and CDR2 FYNNEI.

This clone was detected a few times. The gene calls are TRBV28 and TRBJ1-2, with D unresolved. From germline, CDR1 is MDHEN and CDR2 SYDVKM. The CDR3 consists of 14 residues. Trimming took off 4 bases at V and 4 bases at J, with 13 bases between the two ends. The CDR3 sequence: CASSSGPGSYGYTF. Written as DNA, the CDR3 is TGTGCCAGCAGTTCCGGGCCAGGATCCTATGGCTACACCTTC.

This clone was seen once. The chain joins TRBV28 to TRBJ1-5; D unresolved. Trimming removed 2 bases from V and 8 bases from J, with 13 bases in between. The CDR3 length is 14 residues. The germline gives CDR1 MDHEN, CDR2 SYDVKM. The CDR3 DNA reads as TGTGCCAGCAGTTTAGGAGGGCTCAGGAAGCCCCAGCATTTT. Translating it yields CASSLGGLRKPQHF. Together with reference TRBV28 and TRBJ1-5, the CDR3 gives the full variable domain: DVKVTQSSRYLVKRTGEKVFLECVQDMDHENMFWYRQDPGLGLRLIYFSYDVKMKEKGDIPEGYSVSREKKERFSLILESASTNQTSMYLCASSLGGLRKPQHFGDGTRLSIL.

A note on this clone: The junction does not match germline at one end; this may be a read error. Other DNA variants within this sample encode the same CDR3. This CDR3 reads CASSALDRASGNTIYF. The CDR3 bases are TGTGCTAGCAGTGCCCTAGACAGGGCCTCTGGAAACACCATATATTTT. The chain recombines TRBV2 with TRBJ1-3; 7 bases are shared with TRBD1. This CDR3 comprises 16 residues. The germline V gene has CDR1 SNHLY and CDR2 FYNNEI.

The chain has TRBV6-5 and TRBJ2-7, with 7 bases lining up with TRBD2. CDR3 length: 15 amino acids. Germline V lookup: CDR1 MNHEY, CDR2 SVGAGI. V trimming: 0 bases; J trimming: 2 bases; junction bases outside the gene matches: 4. CDR3 sequence reads: CASSYSGRPTYEQYF. The CDR3 DNA reads TGTGCCAGCAGTTACTCCGGGAGGCCGACCTACGAGCAGTACTTC.

The chain couples TRBV25-1 to TRBJ1-1, with TRBD1 as a possible D gene (6 bases). CDR3 length: 13 residues. Germline CDR1 MGHDK, CDR2 SYGVNS. V shed 5 bases and J shed 2 bases, with 9 bases lying between them. Here the CDR3 reads CASSRGSNTEAFF. The CDR3 DNA sequence: TGTGCCAGCAGTAGGGGGTCCAACACTGAAGCTTTCTTT.

This chain joins TRBV5-1 and TRBJ2-3; tentatively, D is TRBD1 or TRBD2 (7 bases each). Germline CDR1 SGHRS, CDR2 YFSETQ. V was cut by 0 bases and J by 2 bases, with 19 bases left in between. This CDR3 contains 18 residues. The CDR3: CASSLVRQGGSVTDTQYF. The CDR3 DNA follows: TGCGCCAGCAGCTTGGTGCGACAGGGAGGGTCGGTCACAGATACGCAGTATTTT.

This rearrangement joins TRBV11-2 to TRBJ2-1; a possible D gene is TRBD2 (7 bases). With 1 base removed from V and 15 bases from J, the gap between germline ends came to 13 bases. The CDR3 is 12 amino acids. Germline values: CDR1 SGHAT, CDR2 FQNNGV. The CDR3 protein is CASSLGGGTMFF. The CDR3 nucleotides are TGTGCCAGCAGCTTAGGAGGGGGGACTATGTTCTTC.

Details on this clone: At the DNA level, this CDR3 is encoded by other sequences in the same sample as well. This chain joins TRBV5-1 and TRBJ2-1, with TRBD1 identical over 9 bases. Trimming at V came to 3 bases and at J to 1 base, leaving 2 bases not matched to a gene. The CDR3 runs 15 residues. Germline lookup yields CDR1 SGHRS and CDR2 YFSETQ. CDR3 sequence (DNA): TGCGCCAGCAGCTCGGGACAGGGATCCTACAATGAGCAGTTCTTC. This translates into CASSSGQGSYNEQFF.

The V gene is TRBV18, the J gene TRBJ1-1, with TRBD1 matching 7 bases. Unmatched junction bases numbered 2, after V lost 6 bases and J lost 1 base. The CDR3 loop spans 13 amino acids. Germline CDR1 and CDR2: KGHSH and LQKENI. The CDR3 reads CASSGQRNTEAFF. CDR3 coding DNA: TGTGCCAGCTCGGGACAGAGGAACACTGAAGCTTTCTTT.

This rearrangement joins TRBV10-1 to TRBJ2-1; TRBD2 matches at 8 bases. The germline CDR1 and CDR2 sequences are WNHNN and SYGVQD (reference sequence). V lost 0 bases to trimming and J lost 4 bases; unmatched junction nucleotides: 5. CDR3 length equals 16 residues. The chain's CDR3 is CASSESTGGPYNEQFF. For the CDR3, the DNA is TGCGCCAGCAGTGAGTCTACGGGAGGGCCTTACAATGAGCAGTTCTTC.

In its sample, this clone was seen once. The chain carries TRBV27 and TRBJ1-1; TRBD1 is a possible D gene (5 bases). Trimming removed 5 bases at V and 4 bases at J, with 14 bases between. The CDR3 runs to 14 residues. Per the germline V gene, CDR1 is MNHEY and CDR2 is SMNVEV (reference sequence). CDR3 DNA: TGTGCCAGCAGTCCCTTACAGGTGACCACTGAAGCTTTCTTT. This gives the protein CASSPLQVTTEAFF.

This chain joins TRBV28 and TRBJ2-5; D possibly corresponds to TRBD2 (6 bases). This CDR3 comprises 11 residues. Germline values: CDR1 MDHEN, CDR2 SYDVKM. V dropped 10 bases and J dropped 5 bases, with 11 bases sitting between them. CDR3 protein: CATDGGETQYF. The DNA of the CDR3 is TGTGCCACCGACGGAGGGGAGACCCAGTACTTC.

The chain couples TRBV5-4 to TRBJ2-1; D may be TRBD2 (6 bases). The length of the CDR3 is 15 residues. The ends were cut back, 0 bases at V and 4 bases at J, with 11 bases in the middle. From germline, CDR1 is SGHNT and CDR2 YYREEE (reference sequence). CDR3 coding DNA: TGTGCCAGCAGCTTGGCGCTAGCGCTTTACAATGAGCAGTTCTTC. It encodes CASSLALALYNEQFF.

This sequence joins TRBV11-2 and TRBJ1-2, with D possibly matching TRBD1 (5 bases). Trimming shortened V by 3 bases and J by 8 bases, and 19 bases separated the two germline ends. The CDR3 consists of 15 residues. The germline CDR1 and CDR2 sequences are SGHAT and FQNNGV. CDR3: CASSLDGRGTGGYTF. Here the CDR3 DNA reads TGTGCCAGCAGCTTGGACGGCCGGGGGACGGGGGGCTACACCTTC.

The chain carries TRBV15 and TRBJ2-6; the D gene is possibly TRBD1 (6 bases). Germline values: CDR1 LNHNV, CDR2 YYDKDF (reference sequence). V dropped 1 base and J dropped 1 base, with 11 bases sitting between them. CDR3 length: 17 amino acids. CDR3 coding DNA: TGTGCCACCAGCAGAGCGCCCGGACAGTCTGGGGCCAACGTCCTGACTTTC. Encoded protein: CATSRAPGQSGANVLTF.

This sequence joins TRBV29-1 and TRBJ2-7; possibly TRBD1 or TRBD2 for D (8 bases each). Germline V gene sequence: CDR1 SQVTM, CDR2 ANQGSEA. CDR3 length equals 18 residues. The germline V and J ends were trimmed by 0 bases and 1 base, with 22 bases remaining between them. DNA for the CDR3: TGCAGCGTTGAAGAGGACAGGGCTGGACTAGCAAGGTCCTACGAGCAGTACTTC. As protein: CSVEEDRAGLARSYEQYF.

The chain recombines TRBV4-1 with TRBJ2-5, with TRBD2 identical over 15 bases. The CDR3 contains 17 residues. V gave up 4 bases and J gave up 2 bases; unmatched junction bases: 5. Germline CDR1 and CDR2: MGHRA and YSYEKL. CDR3 protein: CASSRKGTSGGQETQYF. The CDR3 bases are TGCGCCAGCAGCCGAAAAGGGACTAGCGGGGGGCAAGAGACCCAGTACTTC.

The chain links TRBV29-1 to TRBJ2-2, with 9 bases fitting TRBD2. This CDR3 comprises 15 residues. Germline loops: CDR1 SQVTM, CDR2 ANQGSEA. Trimming cost V 3 bases and J 6 bases; bases outside gene matches: 8. CDR3 protein: CSVEGGLAGAGELFF. Here the CDR3 DNA reads TGCAGCGTTGAGGGGGGACTAGCAGGGGCCGGGGAGCTGTTTTTT.

The chain combines TRBV5-1 with TRBJ2-7; TRBD2 matches 11 bases. Trimming took 2 bases from V and 3 from J; bases not matched to a gene: 10. The CDR3 has 17 residues. Germline V lookup: CDR1 SGHRS, CDR2 YFSETQ. The CDR3 sequence: CASSFAASGGRYYEQYF. CDR3 bases: TGCGCCAGCAGCTTCGCCGCTAGCGGGGGGAGGTACTACGAGCAGTACTTC.

This clone was recorded once. The rearrangement joins TRBV27 to TRBJ2-7; the D is unclear. CDR1 and CDR2 from the germline V gene are MNHEY and SMNVEV (reference sequence). This CDR3 comprises 11 residues. V lost 7 bases to trimming and J lost 7 bases, with 11 bases between them. The CDR3 coding sequence is TGTGCCAGCATCGTACAAGTGGAGCAGTACTTC. Encoded protein: CASIVQVEQYF.

The chain joins TRBV4-1 to TRBJ2-1; D is unclear. The CDR3 is 14 residues long. V was trimmed by 8 bases and J by 9 bases, leaving 20 bases between them. Germline CDR1 is MGHRA and CDR2 is YSYEKL. CDR3 in DNA: TGCGCCAGCTCAATAGTAAGACCCGACGCTGAGCAGTTCTTC. As protein: CASSIVRPDAEQFF.

The chain links TRBV6-1 to TRBJ2-1; 8 nucleotides agree with TRBD1. The germline V gene encodes CDR1 MNHNS and CDR2 SASEGT. The CDR3 spans 13 residues. V was pared by 6 bases and J by 6 bases, with 4 bases of the junction left unmatched. CDR3 in DNA: TGTGCCAGCAGCCTAGGGACAGGCAATGAGCAGTTCTTC. Translating it yields CASSLGTGNEQFF.

V and J are TRBV11-2 and TRBJ2-7; D ambiguous. Germline CDR1 is SGHAT and CDR2 is FQNNGV. Trimming removed 4 bases from V and 6 bases from J, with 10 bases in between. The CDR3 length is 12 residues. The CDR3 sequence: CASSSFLREQYF. The CDR3, as DNA: TGTGCCAGCAGCTCCTTTCTCCGCGAGCAGTACTTC.

V usage is TRBV2 and J usage is TRBJ2-2; TRBD1 matches 7 bases. Trimming at V came to 6 bases and at J to 1 base, leaving 5 bases not matched to a gene. This CDR3 is 15 amino acids long. The germline V gene encodes CDR1 SNHLY and CDR2 FYNNEI. The CDR3 spells CASRTGAGNTGELFF. The CDR3 DNA is TGTGCCAGCAGAACAGGGGCGGGGAACACCGGGGAGCTGTTTTTT.

The chain recombines TRBV28 with TRBJ2-2, with TRBD1 as a possible D gene (6 bases). Germline V gives CDR1 MDHEN, CDR2 SYDVKM. The CDR3 consists of 13 residues. V dropped 5 bases and J dropped 4 bases, with 8 bases sitting between them. Here the CDR3 reads CASSTGFTGELFF. DNA of the CDR3: TGTGCCAGCAGTACAGGGTTCACCGGGGAGCTGTTTTTT.